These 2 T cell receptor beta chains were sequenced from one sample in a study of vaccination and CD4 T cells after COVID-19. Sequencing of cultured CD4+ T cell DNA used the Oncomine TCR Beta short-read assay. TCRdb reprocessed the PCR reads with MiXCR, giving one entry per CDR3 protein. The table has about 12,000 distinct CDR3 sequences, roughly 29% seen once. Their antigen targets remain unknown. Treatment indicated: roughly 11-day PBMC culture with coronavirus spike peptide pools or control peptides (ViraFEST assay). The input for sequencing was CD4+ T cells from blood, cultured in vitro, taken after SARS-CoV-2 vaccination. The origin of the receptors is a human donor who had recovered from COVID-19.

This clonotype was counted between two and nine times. The CDR3 nucleotides read TGCAGGCCAGGACTAGCGGGAGGGCCGGACACCGGGGAGCTGTTTTTT. This translates into CRPGLAGGPDTGELFF. V gene TRBV20-1 combines with J gene TRBJ2-2; 15 nucleotides line up with TRBD2. The germline V gene encodes CDR1 DFQATT and CDR2 SNEGSKA (reference sequence). This CDR3 is built from 16 residues.

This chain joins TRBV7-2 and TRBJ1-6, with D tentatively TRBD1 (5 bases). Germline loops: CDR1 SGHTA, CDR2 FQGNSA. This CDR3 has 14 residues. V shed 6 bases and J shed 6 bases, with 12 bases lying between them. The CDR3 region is CASRGGVGNSPLHF. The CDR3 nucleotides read TGTGCCAGCAGGGGGGGGGTGGGTAATTCACCCCTCCACTTT.